This is a list of T cell receptor beta chains from one sample in a study of blood T cell repertoires in COVID-19. TCRdb keeps only in-frame clones here, not all; method: immunoSEQ multiplex PCR. The sample includes some 160,000 clones, more than 85% of them seen just once. The sequencing sample was made of peripheral blood. These TCRs come from a woman over 75 with COVID-19, enrolled during active disease. Both conserved end residues are part of each CDR3. A D gene is named only where the DNA matches it firmly. The size entry is marked missing in some rows and otherwise reads once, few, many or a size class.

d_call	v_call	clone_size	j_call	cdr3_length	cdr3_nt	cdr3_aa
NA	TRBV19	NA	TRBJ1-1	15	TGTGCCAGTATTCGAGGAGCGAACGGATACACTGAAGCTTTCTTT	CASIRGANGYTEAFF
NA	TRBV7-3	NA	TRBJ2-6	15	TGTGCCAGCAGCCTTGACAGCTCTGGGGCCAACGTCCTGACTTTC	CASSLDSSGANVLTF
NA	TRBV9	NA	TRBJ1-1	14	TGTGCCAGCAGCGTGGGGGCGGAGATCACTGAAGCTTTCTTT	CASSVGAEITEAFF
NA	TRBV28	NA	TRBJ1-2	13	TGTGCCAGCAGCATTGCGACAGGTTTGGGCTACACCTTC	CASSIATGLGYTF
NA	TRBV5-4	NA	TRBJ2-1	16	TGTGCCAGCAGCTTGGCCGGGGGATTCTCCTACAATGAGCAGTTCTTC	CASSLAGGFSYNEQFF
TRBD1	TRBV18	NA	TRBJ1-4	16	TGTGCCAGCTCACCTTCTGGGGACAGGATTAATGAAAAACTGTTTTTT	CASSPSGDRINEKLFF
NA	TRBV28	NA	TRBJ2-7	16	TGTGCCAGCAGTTTAATAAAGAGGGCCGGAGGCTCCGAGCAGTACTTC	CASSLIKRAGGSEQYF
NA	TRBV7-2	few	TRBJ2-7	14	TGTGCCAGCAGCCCTTTTGCCACGGCCTACGAGCAGTACTTC	CASSPFATAYEQYF
NA	TRBV6-1	NA	TRBJ1-4	15	TGTGCCAGCAGTGAATTTAACGGGGCTAATGAAAAACTGTTTTTT	CASSEFNGANEKLFF
NA	TRBV7-9	NA	TRBJ2-5	15	TGTGCCAGCAGCTTAGTAGGAAGCGCGCGAGAGACCCAGTACTTC	CASSLVGSARETQYF
NA	TRBV15	NA	TRBJ1-2	12	TGTGCCACCAGCAGAGTCGGGGTTGGCTACACCTTC	CATSRVGVGYTF
NA	TRBV14	NA	TRBJ2-1	13	TGTGCCAGCAGCCAGTACTCAGGGGGGATTCAGTTCTTC	CASSQYSGGIQFF
NA	TRBV6-4	NA	TRBJ2-3	12	TGTGCCAGCACACAGAACACAGATACGCAGTATTTT	CASTQNTDTQYF
NA	TRBV11-2	NA	TRBJ2-3	15	TGTGCCAGCAGCCGAATAGGTGGGGCAGCGGATACGCAGTATTTT	CASSRIGGAADTQYF
TRBD1	TRBV5-1	NA	TRBJ1-1	16	TGCGCCAGCAGCCAACGTCCGGGACAGGGGAACACTGAAGCTTTCTTT	CASSQRPGQGNTEAFF
NA	TRBV7-2	NA	TRBJ2-3	15	TGTGCCAGCAGCTTAGGAGGGTCTAGCGCAGATACGCAGTATTTT	CASSLGGSSADTQYF
NA	TRBV9	NA	TRBJ2-2	14	TGTGCCAGCAGCGTAGGTGGCAACACCGGGGAGCTGTTTTTT	CASSVGGNTGELFF
TRBD2	TRBV19	once	TRBJ2-5	15	TGTGCCAGTAGTATCAGCGGGATGGGTAGGGAGACCCAGTACTTC	CASSISGMGRETQYF
NA	TRBV15	NA	TRBJ1-4	18	TGTGCCACCAGCAGAGAAGGAAGGGGCGGTGCAACTAATGAAAAACTGTTTTTT	CATSREGRGGATNEKLFF
NA	TRBV7-8	once	TRBJ2-5	15	TGTGCCAGCAGCTTAGCGGTGGAGCGTTTGCAGACCCAGTACTTC	CASSLAVERLQTQYF
NA	TRBV5-5	NA	TRBJ1-3	15	TGTGCCAGCAGCTCGCCTAGGATCTCTGGAAACACCATATATTTT	CASSSPRISGNTIYF
TRBD1	TRBV18	once	TRBJ1-1	15	TGTGCCAGCTCACCTCTGACAGGGGTAGAGACTGAAGCTTTCTTT	CASSPLTGVETEAFF
NA	TRBV4-3	NA	TRBJ1-3	16	TGCGCCAGCAGCCTCGGTGGCCTGGGGGGGGGAAACACCATATATTTT	CASSLGGLGGGNTIYF
TRBD1	TRBV9	NA	TRBJ1-1	14	TGTGCCAGCAGCGGACAGGGGGCGAACACTGAAGCTTTCTTT	CASSGQGANTEAFF
TRBD1	TRBV19	NA	TRBJ1-5	17	TGTGCCAGTAGTATAAATCCAAGACAGGGTGGGAATCAGCCCCAGCATTTT	CASSINPRQGGNQPQHF
NA	TRBV7-9	NA	TRBJ2-7	11	TGTGCCAGCAGCTTATTCAGCGAGCAGTACTTC	CASSLFSEQYF
TRBD1	TRBV19	NA	TRBJ1-2	13	TGTGCCAGTAGTATGGGACAGGGCGACGGCTACACCTTC	CASSMGQGDGYTF
TRBD1	TRBV9	NA	TRBJ1-6	15	TGTGCCAGCAGTTTCCGGGGACAGCCTAATTCACCCCTCCACTTT	CASSFRGQPNSPLHF
TRBD2	TRBV6-6	NA	TRBJ2-1	16	TGTGCCAGCAAAGGGGTTGGCGGGAGGTCCTACAATGAGCAGTTCTTC	CASKGVGGRSYNEQFF
NA	TRBV13	NA	TRBJ1-1	14	TGTGCCAGCAGCCCCCGACAGGAGAACACTGAAGCTTTCTTT	CASSPRQENTEAFF
TRBD2	TRBV3-1/TRBV3-2	NA	TRBJ2-1	15	TGTGCCAGCAGCCGGACTAGCGGATTTGTAGATGAGCAGTTCTTC	CASSRTSGFVDEQFF